This T cell receptor (beta chain) comes out of a study of low-dose radiotherapy and immunotherapy resistance in tumors. Looking at the study overall: Intravenous administration to patients comprised nivolumab at 240 mg every two weeks and ipilimumab at 1 mg/kg every six weeks.

This clonotype has a count of ten or more. Alpha- and beta-chain coverage of first-strand cDNA came from TRAV- and TRBV-specific primers. Both a constant-region primer and a V-primer adapter served to amplify TCRs across roughly 20 PCR cycles. Isolated mRNA underwent amplification via in vitro transcription. In TCRdb, the reads were re-called with MiXCR into one record per CDR3 protein. This sample carries tens of thousands of distinct CDR3 sequences, 9% to 9.5% of them seen once, and the ten largest clones take approximately 0.98%. Time point: before trial treatment. Nivolumab, ipilimumab, aspirin, low-dose cyclophosphamide and low-dose radiotherapy were given to donors. V was pared by 6 bases and J by 5 bases, with 8 bases of the junction left unmatched. Looked up from germline, CDR1 is SGHRS and CDR2 is YFSETQ. CDR3 length: 14 residues.

The chain uses TRBV5-1 and TRBJ2-7, with 10 bases fitting TRBD1. Sequenced here: PBMCs, sampled before treatment. The sequence derives from a male donor with prostate cancer. The CDR3 here is CASTSGQGPDEQYF. CDR3 DNA sequence: TGCGCCAGCACCTCGGGACAGGGGCCCGACGAGCAGTACTTC.